This T cell receptor (beta chain) was identified during a study of spatial heterogeneity in lung cancer. In its sample, this clonotype was seen a few times. As yet, its antigen is unknown. The library was built for alpha chains, so this beta chain is an off-target read and its size means little. The CDR3 covers 14 residues. Germline values: CDR1 SGHKS, CDR2 YYEKEE (reference sequence). V shed 0 bases and J shed 0 bases, with 4 bases lying between them. The study, taken as a whole, reports: Tumor mutation count correlated with how many alpha and beta TCRs expanded intratumorally.

The presence of a unique molecular identifier marked each TCR cDNA molecule. TCRdb recomputed calls from the 5' RACE reads with MiXCR, one row per CDR3 protein. This sample has some 610 distinct CDR3 sequences; approximately 78% occur once, and the top ten carry about a fifth. Time point described: sample taken at primary tumor resection. No cells were sorted before sequencing. The whole RNA sequenced was extracted from tumor, nontumor lung or frozen PBMC. The sequenced sample was lung tumor tissue, obtained at surgery. V and J are TRBV5-5 and TRBJ1-3; D is unclear. This receptor was taken from a female donor with early-stage non-small cell lung cancer. The CDR3 region is CASSLADSGNTIYF. The CDR3 DNA follows: TGTGCCAGCAGCTTGGCTGACTCTGGAAACACCATATATTTT.